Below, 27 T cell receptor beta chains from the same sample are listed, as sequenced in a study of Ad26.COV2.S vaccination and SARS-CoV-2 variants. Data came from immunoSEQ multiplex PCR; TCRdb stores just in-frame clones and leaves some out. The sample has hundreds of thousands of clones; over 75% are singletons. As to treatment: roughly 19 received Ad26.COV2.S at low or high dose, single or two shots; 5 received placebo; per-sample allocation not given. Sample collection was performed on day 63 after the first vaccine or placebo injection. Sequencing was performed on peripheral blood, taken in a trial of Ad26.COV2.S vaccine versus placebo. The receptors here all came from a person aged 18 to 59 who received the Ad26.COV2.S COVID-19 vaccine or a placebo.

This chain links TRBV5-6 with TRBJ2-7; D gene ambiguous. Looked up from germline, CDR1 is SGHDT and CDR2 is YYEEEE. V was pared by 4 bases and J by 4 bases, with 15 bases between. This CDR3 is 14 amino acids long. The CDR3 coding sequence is TGTGCCAGCAGCCCTGTCATGCGGTTTTACGAGCAGTACTTC. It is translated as CASSPVMRFYEQYF.

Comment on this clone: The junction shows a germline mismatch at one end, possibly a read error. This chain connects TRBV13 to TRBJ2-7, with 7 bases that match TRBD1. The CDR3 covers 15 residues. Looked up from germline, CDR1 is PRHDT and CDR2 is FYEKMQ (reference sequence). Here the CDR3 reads CASTLSYRGFYEQYF. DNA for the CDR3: TGTGCCAGCACCTTATCGTACAGGGGATTCTACGAGCAGTACTTC.

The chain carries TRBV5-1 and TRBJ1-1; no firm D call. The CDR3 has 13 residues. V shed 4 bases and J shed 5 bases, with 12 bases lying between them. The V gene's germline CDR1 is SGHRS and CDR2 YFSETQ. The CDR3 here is CASSLIEGTEAFF. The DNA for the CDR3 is TGCGCCAGCAGCCTAATTGAAGGGACTGAAGCTTTCTTT.

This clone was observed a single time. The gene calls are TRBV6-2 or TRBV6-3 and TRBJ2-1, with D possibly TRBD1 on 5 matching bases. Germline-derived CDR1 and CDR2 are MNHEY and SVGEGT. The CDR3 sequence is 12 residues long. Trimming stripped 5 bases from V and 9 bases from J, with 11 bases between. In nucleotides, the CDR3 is TGTGCCAGCAGTCAAGGGGTCGGTGAGCAGTTCTTC. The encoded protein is CASSQGVGEQFF.

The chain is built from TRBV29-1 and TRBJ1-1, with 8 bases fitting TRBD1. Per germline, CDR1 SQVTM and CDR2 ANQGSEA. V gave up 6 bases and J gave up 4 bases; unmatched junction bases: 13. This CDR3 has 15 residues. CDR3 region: CSVASGTGVFTEAFF. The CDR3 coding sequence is TGCAGCGTGGCCTCCGGGACAGGAGTCTTCACTGAAGCTTTCTTT.

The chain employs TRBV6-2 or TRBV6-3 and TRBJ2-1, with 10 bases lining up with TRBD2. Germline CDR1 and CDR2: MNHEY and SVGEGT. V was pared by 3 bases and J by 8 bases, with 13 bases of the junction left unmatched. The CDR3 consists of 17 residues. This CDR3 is CASSYLKGSGGAYEQFF. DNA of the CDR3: TGTGCCAGCAGTTATTTAAAAGGGAGCGGGGGGGCTTATGAGCAGTTCTTC.

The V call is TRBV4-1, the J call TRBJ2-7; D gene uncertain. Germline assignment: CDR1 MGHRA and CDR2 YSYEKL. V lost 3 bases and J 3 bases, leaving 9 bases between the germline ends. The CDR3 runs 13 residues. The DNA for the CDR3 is TGCGCCAGCAGCCAGGACCGGTACTACGAGCAGTACTTC. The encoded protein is CASSQDRYYEQYF.

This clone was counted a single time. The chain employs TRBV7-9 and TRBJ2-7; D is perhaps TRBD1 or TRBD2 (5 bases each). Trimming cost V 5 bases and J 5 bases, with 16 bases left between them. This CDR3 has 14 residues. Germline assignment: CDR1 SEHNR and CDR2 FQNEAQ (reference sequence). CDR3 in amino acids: CASSPPGTQDEQYF. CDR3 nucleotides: TGTGCCAGCAGCCCCCCCGGGACCCAAGACGAGCAGTACTTC.

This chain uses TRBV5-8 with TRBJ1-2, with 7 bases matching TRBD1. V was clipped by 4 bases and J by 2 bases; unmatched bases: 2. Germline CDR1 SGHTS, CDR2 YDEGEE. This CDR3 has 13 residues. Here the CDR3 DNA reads TGTGCCAGCAGCCACAGGGGCAACTATGGCTACACCTTC. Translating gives CASSHRGNYGYTF.

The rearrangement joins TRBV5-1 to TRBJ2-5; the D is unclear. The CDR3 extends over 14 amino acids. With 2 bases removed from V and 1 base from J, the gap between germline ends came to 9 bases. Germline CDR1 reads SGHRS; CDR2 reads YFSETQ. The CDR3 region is CASSFSQFQETQYF. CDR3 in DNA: TGCGCCAGCAGCTTTAGCCAGTTCCAAGAGACCCAGTACTTC.

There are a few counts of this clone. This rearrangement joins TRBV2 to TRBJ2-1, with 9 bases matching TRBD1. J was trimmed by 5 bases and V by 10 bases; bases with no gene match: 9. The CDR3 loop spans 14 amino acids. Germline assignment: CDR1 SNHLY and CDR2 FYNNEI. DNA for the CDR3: TGTGCCACCGTGGGGGACAGGGTCGACAATGAGCAGTTCTTC. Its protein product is CATVGDRVDNEQFF.

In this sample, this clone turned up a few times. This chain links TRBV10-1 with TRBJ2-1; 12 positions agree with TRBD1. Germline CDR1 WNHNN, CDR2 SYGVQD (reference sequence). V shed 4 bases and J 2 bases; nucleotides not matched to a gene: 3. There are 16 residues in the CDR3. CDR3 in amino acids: CASSGDRGLTYNEQFF. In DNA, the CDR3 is TGCGCCAGCAGTGGGGACAGGGGGCTAACCTACAATGAGCAGTTCTTC.

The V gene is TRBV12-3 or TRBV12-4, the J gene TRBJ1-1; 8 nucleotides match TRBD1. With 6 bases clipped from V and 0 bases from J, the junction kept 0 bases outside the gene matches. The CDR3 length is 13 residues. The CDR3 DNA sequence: TGTGCCAGCAGACAGGGGGTGAACACTGAAGCTTTCTTT. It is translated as CASRQGVNTEAFF.

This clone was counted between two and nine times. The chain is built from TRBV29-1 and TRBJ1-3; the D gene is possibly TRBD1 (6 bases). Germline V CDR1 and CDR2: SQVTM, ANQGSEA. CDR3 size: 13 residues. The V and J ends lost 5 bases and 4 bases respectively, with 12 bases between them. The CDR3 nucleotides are TGCAGCGTTCGGAGGGGGTCAGGAAACACCATATATTTT. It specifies CSVRRGSGNTIYF.

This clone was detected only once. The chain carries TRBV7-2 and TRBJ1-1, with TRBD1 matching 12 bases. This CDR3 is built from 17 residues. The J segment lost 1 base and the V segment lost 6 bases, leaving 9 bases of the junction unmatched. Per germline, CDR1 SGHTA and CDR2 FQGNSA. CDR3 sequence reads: CASRPPGQGASNTEAFF. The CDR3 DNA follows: TGTGCCAGCAGACCACCGGGACAGGGGGCCTCGAACACTGAAGCTTTCTTT.

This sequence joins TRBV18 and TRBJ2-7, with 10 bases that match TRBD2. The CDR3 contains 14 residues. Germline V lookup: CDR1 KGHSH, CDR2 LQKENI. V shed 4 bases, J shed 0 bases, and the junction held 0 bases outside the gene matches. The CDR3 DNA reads TGTGCCAGCTCACGGACTAGCGGCTCCTACGAGCAGTACTTC. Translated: CASSRTSGSYEQYF.

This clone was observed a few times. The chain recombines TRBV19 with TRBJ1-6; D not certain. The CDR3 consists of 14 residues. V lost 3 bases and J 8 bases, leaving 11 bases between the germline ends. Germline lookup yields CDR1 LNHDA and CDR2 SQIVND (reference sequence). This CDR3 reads CASSMRPGDSPLHF. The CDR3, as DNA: TGTGCCAGTAGTATGCGGCCTGGGGATTCACCCCTCCACTTT.

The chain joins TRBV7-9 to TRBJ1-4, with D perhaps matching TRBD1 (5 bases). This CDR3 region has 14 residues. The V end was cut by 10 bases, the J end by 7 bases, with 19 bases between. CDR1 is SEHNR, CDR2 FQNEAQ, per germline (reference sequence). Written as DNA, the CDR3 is TGTGCCACTCTCCGCGGACAAGGAGGTGAAAAACTGTTTTTT. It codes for CATLRGQGGEKLFF.

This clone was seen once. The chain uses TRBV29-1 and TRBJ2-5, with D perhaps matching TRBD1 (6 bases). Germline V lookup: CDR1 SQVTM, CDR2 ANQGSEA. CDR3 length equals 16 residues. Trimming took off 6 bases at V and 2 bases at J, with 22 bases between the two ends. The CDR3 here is CSVSPRIQGGQETQYF. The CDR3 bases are TGCAGCGTGTCCCCTCGGATCCAAGGGGGTCAAGAGACCCAGTACTTC.

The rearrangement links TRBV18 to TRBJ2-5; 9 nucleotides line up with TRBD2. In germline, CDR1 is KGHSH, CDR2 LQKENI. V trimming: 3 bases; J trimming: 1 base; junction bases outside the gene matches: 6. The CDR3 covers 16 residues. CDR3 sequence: CASSPVTSGRQETQYF. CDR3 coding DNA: TGTGCCAGCTCACCGGTGACTAGCGGACGCCAAGAGACCCAGTACTTC.

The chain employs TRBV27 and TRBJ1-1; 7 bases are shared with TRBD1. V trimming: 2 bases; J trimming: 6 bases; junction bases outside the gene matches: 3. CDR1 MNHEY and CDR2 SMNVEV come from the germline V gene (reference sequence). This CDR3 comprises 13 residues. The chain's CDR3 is CASSLGGGPEAFF. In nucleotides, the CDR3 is TGTGCCAGCAGTTTAGGAGGGGGCCCTGAAGCTTTCTTT.

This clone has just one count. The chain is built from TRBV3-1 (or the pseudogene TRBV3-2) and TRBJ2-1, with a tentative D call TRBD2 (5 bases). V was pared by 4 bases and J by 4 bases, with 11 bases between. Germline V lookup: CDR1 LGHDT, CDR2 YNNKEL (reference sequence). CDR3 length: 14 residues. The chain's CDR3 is CASSRGRYYNEQFF. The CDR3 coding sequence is TGTGCCAGCAGCCGCGGGCGATATTACAATGAGCAGTTCTTC.

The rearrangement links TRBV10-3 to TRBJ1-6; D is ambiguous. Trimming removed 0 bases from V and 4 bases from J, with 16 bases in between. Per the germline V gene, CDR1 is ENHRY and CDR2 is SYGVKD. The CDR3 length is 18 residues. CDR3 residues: CAISESNWGKSYNSPLHF. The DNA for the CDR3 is TGTGCCATCAGTGAGTCGAACTGGGGAAAGTCGTATAATTCACCCCTCCACTTT.

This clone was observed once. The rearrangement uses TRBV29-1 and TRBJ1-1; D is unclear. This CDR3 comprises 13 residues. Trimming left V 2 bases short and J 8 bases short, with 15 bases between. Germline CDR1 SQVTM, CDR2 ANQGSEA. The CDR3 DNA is TGCAGCGTTGAAAAAAACAGCGCCTCAGAAGCTTTCTTT. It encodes CSVEKNSASEAFF. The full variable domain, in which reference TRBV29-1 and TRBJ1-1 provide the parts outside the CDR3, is SAVISQKPSRDICQRGTSLTIQCQVDSQVTMMFWYRQQPGQSLTLIATANQGSEATYESGFVIDKFPISRPNLTFSTLTVSNMSPEDSSIYLCSVEKNSASEAFFGQGTRLTVV.

The CDR3 DNA reads TGCGCCAGCAGCCAAGGGACTCCGGGACAGGGGCTTAGCTATGGCTACACCTTC. Translating it yields CASSQGTPGQGLSYGYTF. This sequence joins TRBV4-3 and TRBJ1-2, with 10 positions matching TRBD1. This CDR3 comprises 18 residues. After removal of 1 base from V and 4 bases from J, the junction contained 12 bases not matched to a gene. Germline CDR1 reads LGHNA; CDR2 reads YSLEER.

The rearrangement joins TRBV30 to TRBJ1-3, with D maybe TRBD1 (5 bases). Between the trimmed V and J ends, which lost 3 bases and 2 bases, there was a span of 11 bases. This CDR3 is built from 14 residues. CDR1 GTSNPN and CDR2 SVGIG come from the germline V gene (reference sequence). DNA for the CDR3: TGTGCCTGGAGGGGGGAGAGGACTGGAAACACCATATATTTT. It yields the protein CAWRGERTGNTIYF.

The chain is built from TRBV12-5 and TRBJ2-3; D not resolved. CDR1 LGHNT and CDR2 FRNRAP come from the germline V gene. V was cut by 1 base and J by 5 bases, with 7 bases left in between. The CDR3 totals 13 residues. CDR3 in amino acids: CASGLDPGDTQYF. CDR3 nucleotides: TGTGCTAGTGGTTTGGATCCAGGAGATACGCAGTATTTT.